These 24 T cell receptor beta chains originate from one sample sequenced in a study of beta chain features in type 1 diabetes. Expressed TCRB transcripts were sequenced because the entire RNA isolate underwent reverse transcription. The assay was immunoSEQ multiplex PCR, and TCRdb's table has in-frame clones only and misses some. Of 300,000 or so clones in the sample, around 7.6% were seen once. Sequencing used central memory CD4+ T cells from blood. All receptors derive from a woman between 18 and 30 years old in good health.

This clone was detected ten times or more. This rearrangement joins TRBV9 to TRBJ1-2; D is undetermined. CDR1 is SGDLS, CDR2 YYNGEE, per germline. V was cut by 0 bases and J by 4 bases, with 4 bases left in between. CDR3 length equals 12 residues. The CDR3 region is CASSVEGYGYTF. The CDR3 DNA reads TGTGCCAGCAGCGTAGAAGGCTATGGCTACACCTTC. The entire variable domain, with the rest obtained from reference TRBV9 and TRBJ1-2, is as follows: DSGVTQTPKHLITATGQRVTLRCSPRSGDLSVYWYQQSLDQGLQFLIQYYNGEERAKGNILERFSAQQFPDLHSELNLSSLELGDSALYFCASSVEGYGYTFGSGTRLTVV.

This clone has just a few counts. For the CDR3, the DNA is TGTGCCACCAACCGCGGGACACCCGCCGTGACCCAGTACTTC. Translating it yields CATNRGTPAVTQYF. This chain uses TRBV28 with TRBJ2-5; D is tentatively TRBD1 or TRBD2 (6 bases each). There are 14 residues in the CDR3. Germline CDR1 and CDR2: MDHEN and SYDVKM. V gave up 10 bases and J gave up 7 bases, with 22 bases separating them.

In this sample, this clone turned up a few times. The chain has TRBV7-2 and TRBJ2-5; D gene unclear. Germline-derived CDR1 and CDR2 are SGHTA and FQGNSA. Trimming took off 2 bases at V and 1 base at J, with 8 bases between the two ends. This CDR3 region has 14 residues. Written as DNA, the CDR3 is TGTGCCAGCAGCTTATACTCCCTCCAAGAGACCCAGTACTTC. It is translated as CASSLYSLQETQYF. Drawing the rest from reference TRBV7-2 and TRBJ2-5, the complete variable domain is GAGVSQSPSNKVTEKGKDVELRCDPISGHTALYWYRQSLGQGLEFLIYFQGNSAPDKSGLPSDRFSAERTGGSVSTLTIQRTQQEDSAVYLCASSLYSLQETQYFGPGTRLLVL.

This clone was seen only a few times. The chain is built from TRBV25-1 and TRBJ2-1; 7 bases fit TRBD2. The germline CDR1 and CDR2 sequences are MGHDK and SYGVNS. The CDR3 runs 18 residues. The junction had 14 bases not matched to a gene; V was cut back by 1 base and J by 5 bases. The DNA of the CDR3 is TGTGCCAGCAGTGAATTGCAGGCGGCGGGAGAGGCGCACAATGAGCAGTTCTTC. Residues: CASSELQAAGEAHNEQFF.

This clone was picked up a small number of times. The chain combines TRBV4-3 with TRBJ1-5, with unresolved D. The V gene lost 2 bases and the J gene lost 5 bases, with 7 bases spanning the gap. The CDR3 runs to 13 residues. The germline CDR1 and CDR2 sequences are LGHNA and YSLEER. CDR3 coding DNA: TGCGCCAGCAGCCAAAACCGGTATCAGCCCCAGCATTTT. This sequence encodes CASSQNRYQPQHF.

This clone was observed at least ten times. This chain connects TRBV2 to TRBJ1-1, with D unclear. CDR3 size: 13 residues. Germline CDR1 reads SNHLY; CDR2 reads FYNNEI. V lost 6 bases and J 3 bases, leaving 11 bases between the germline ends. This chain's CDR3 is CASSGYMDTEAFF. The CDR3 DNA is TGTGCCAGCAGCGGGTACATGGACACTGAAGCTTTCTTT.

This clone was recorded a few times. The V gene is TRBV4-2, the J gene TRBJ2-1, with D hard to call. V was pared by 1 base and J by 0 bases, with 7 bases between. Germline assignment: CDR1 LGHNA and CDR2 YNFKEQ. The length of the CDR3 is 15 residues. The CDR3 loop is CASSQVLVSYNEQFF. CDR3 in DNA: TGTGCCAGCAGCCAAGTGCTTGTCTCCTACAATGAGCAGTTCTTC.

This clone has more than one count but fewer than ten. This rearrangement joins TRBV13 to TRBJ2-3; D is possibly TRBD2 (5 bases). The germline V gene has CDR1 PRHDT and CDR2 FYEKMQ (reference sequence). V was clipped by 5 bases and J by 0 bases, with 9 bases between them. The CDR3 consists of 14 residues. The CDR3 here is CASSPRTSTDTQYF. For the CDR3, the DNA is TGTGCCAGCAGCCCTAGGACTAGCACAGATACGCAGTATTTT.

V is TRBV7-2 and J is TRBJ2-3; 8 nucleotides align to TRBD2. This CDR3 has 18 amino acids. The trim removed 5 bases at V and 2 bases at J, leaving 15 bases unmatched. Germline assignment: CDR1 SGHTA and CDR2 FQGNSA. CDR3 nucleotides: TGTGCCAGCAGCCTAGGGGTTTTAGCGGGAAGCCTCACAGATACGCAGTATTTT. It codes for CASSLGVLAGSLTDTQYF.

The sample holds a few counts of this clone. Other DNA sequences from this sample encode an identical CDR3 as well. V gene TRBV7-9 combines with J gene TRBJ1-1; D remains ambiguous. The CDR3 totals 13 residues. V was trimmed by 3 bases and J by 1 base, leaving 6 bases between them. Germline CDR1 is SEHNR and CDR2 is FQNEAQ (reference sequence). CDR3 sequence reads: CASSFQENTEAFF. The CDR3 nucleotides are TGTGCCAGCAGCTTCCAGGAGAACACTGAAGCTTTCTTT.

The sample holds a few counts of this clone. The chain links TRBV15 to TRBJ2-7; 8 bases match TRBD1. The CDR3 has 13 residues. Per germline, CDR1 LNHNV and CDR2 YYDKDF (reference sequence). Trimming took 6 bases from V and 7 from J; bases not matched to a gene: 8. The CDR3 reads CATSLDRAGEQYF. The CDR3 DNA reads TGTGCCACCAGTCTGGACAGGGCAGGTGAGCAGTACTTC.

In this sample, this clone turned up a few times. The V and J genes are TRBV5-6 and TRBJ2-1, with 7 bases lining up with TRBD1. The CDR3 is 14 residues long. From germline, CDR1 is SGHDT and CDR2 YYEEEE. The V gene end was trimmed by 4 bases and the J gene end by 4 bases; junction bases not matched to a gene: 5. DNA of the CDR3: TGTGCCAGCAGCAGGGGGACAGCGTACAATGAGCAGTTCTTC. Translation: CASSRGTAYNEQFF.

This clone was observed a handful of times. V gene TRBV14 combines with J gene TRBJ2-1, with D hard to call. The CDR3 is 12 amino acids. The germline gives CDR1 SGHDN, CDR2 FVKESK. This chain's CDR3 is CTLCEAYNEQFF. In nucleotides, the CDR3 is TGTACTCTATGTGAGGCCTACAATGAGCAGTTCTTC. The entire variable domain, with the rest obtained from reference TRBV14 and TRBJ2-1, is as follows: EAGVTQFPSHSVIEKGQTVTLRCDPISGHDNLYWYRRVMGKEIKFLLHFVKESKQDESGMPNNRFLAERTGGTYSTLKVQPAELEDSGVYFCTLCEAYNEQFFGPGTRLTVL.

This clone was seen a few times. The chain combines TRBV7-9 with TRBJ2-5; the D is unclear. There are 13 residues in the CDR3. CDR1 is SEHNR, CDR2 FQNEAQ, per germline (reference sequence). Between the trimmed V and J ends, which lost 3 bases and 2 bases, there was a span of 7 bases. The CDR3 sequence: CASSFSRQETQYF. In DNA, the CDR3 is TGTGCCAGCAGCTTTTCGAGACAAGAGACCCAGTACTTC.

In this sample, this clone turned up a few times. V and J are TRBV14 and TRBJ1-5; D possibly corresponds to TRBD1 (5 bases). With 1 base removed from V and 4 bases from J, the gap between germline ends came to 8 bases. Germline V gene data show CDR1 as SGHDN and CDR2 as FVKESK. This CDR3 comprises 14 residues. The CDR3 bases are TGTGCCAGCAGCCAAGCGGGGGGTAATCAGCCCCAGCATTTT. As protein: CASSQAGGNQPQHF.

This clone was counted only a few times. The chain is built from TRBV5-4 and TRBJ2-1; TRBD2 is a possible D gene (6 bases). The CDR3 contains 13 residues. V dropped 0 bases and J dropped 8 bases, with 9 bases sitting between them. From germline, CDR1 is SGHNT and CDR2 YYREEE (reference sequence). CDR3 in amino acids: CASSLGLVDEQFF. The CDR3 nucleotides are TGTGCCAGCAGCTTGGGACTAGTCGATGAGCAGTTCTTC.

This clone was seen only a few times. The chain carries TRBV5-1 and TRBJ2-7, with D tentatively TRBD1 (5 bases). Germline CDR1 is SGHRS and CDR2 is YFSETQ. V lost 0 bases to trimming and J lost 3 bases, with 13 bases between them. The CDR3 is made up of 15 amino acids. In nucleotides, the CDR3 is TGCGCCAGCAGCTTGGGGGCAGGGATTAACTACGAGCAGTACTTC. Protein sequence: CASSLGAGINYEQYF.

The genes are TRBV4-3 and TRBJ2-5; D uncertain. Germline V gene sequence: CDR1 LGHNA, CDR2 YSLEER. Trimming took 4 bases from V and 5 from J, leaving 14 bases between them. The CDR3 length is 14 residues. CDR3 DNA: TGCGCCAGCAGCCTAGGCCCCGCTGGGGAGACCCAGTACTTC. Encoded protein: CASSLGPAGETQYF.

This sequence joins TRBV28 and TRBJ2-7; no clear D. Germline loops: CDR1 MDHEN, CDR2 SYDVKM. This CDR3 has 13 residues. Trimming removed 3 bases from V and 0 bases from J, with 6 bases in between. The CDR3 region has the DNA TGTGCCAGCAGTTTTCAAAACTCCTACGAGCAGTACTTC. Protein sequence: CASSFQNSYEQYF.

The rearrangement uses TRBV11-2 and TRBJ2-7; D is ambiguous. Germline V lookup: CDR1 SGHAT, CDR2 FQNNGV. The CDR3 totals 13 residues. The ends were cut back, 5 bases at V and 6 bases at J, with 14 bases in the middle. For the CDR3, the DNA is TGTGCCAGCAGCGTCGAGCGCGCCGGCGAGCAGTACTTC. Protein sequence: CASSVERAGEQYF.

This clone was counted between two and nine times. The rearrangement links TRBV4-3 to TRBJ2-1, with 10 bases aligning to TRBD2. V lost 0 bases, J lost 5 bases, and 19 bases stayed unmatched. This CDR3 has 21 amino acids. Germline CDR1 and CDR2: LGHNA and YSLEER. CDR3 DNA sequence: TGCGCCAGCAGCCAAGATCGGTGGGTCCCCCTAGCGGGAGTTAGGGACAATGAGCAGTTCTTC. It encodes CASSQDRWVPLAGVRDNEQFF.

The table lists this clone with a few counts. The sample holds other DNA sequences that translate to the same CDR3. The rearrangement joins TRBV5-1 to TRBJ2-7; 7 bases map to TRBD1. Germline CDR1 is SGHRS and CDR2 is YFSETQ. Trimming at V came to 4 bases and at J to 1 base, leaving 11 bases not matched to a gene. The CDR3 is 16 amino acids. The CDR3 sequence: CASSLARAGGSYEQYF. Here the CDR3 DNA reads TGCGCCAGCAGCCTGGCTCGGGCAGGGGGATCCTACGAGCAGTACTTC.

This clone appeared a few times. The chain links TRBV6-1 to TRBJ2-3; D tentatively reads TRBD1 or TRBD2 (6 bases each). V was trimmed by 2 bases and J by 0 bases, leaving 9 bases between them. CDR3 length: 15 residues. The germline gives CDR1 MNHNS, CDR2 SASEGT. The CDR3 reads CASSERGVSTDTQYF. CDR3 nucleotide sequence: TGTGCCAGCAGTGAAAGGGGGGTTAGCACAGATACGCAGTATTTT.

This clone turned up a few times. This chain links TRBV7-9 with TRBJ2-7; tentatively, D is TRBD1 (5 bases). V was pared by 5 bases and J by 3 bases, with 17 bases between. CDR3 length: 15 residues. Germline loops: CDR1 SEHNR, CDR2 FQNEAQ (reference sequence). The CDR3 DNA sequence: TGTGCCAGCAGCAAAGGTGGGGCGCGGTACTACGAGCAGTACTTC. It yields the protein CASSKGGARYYEQYF.